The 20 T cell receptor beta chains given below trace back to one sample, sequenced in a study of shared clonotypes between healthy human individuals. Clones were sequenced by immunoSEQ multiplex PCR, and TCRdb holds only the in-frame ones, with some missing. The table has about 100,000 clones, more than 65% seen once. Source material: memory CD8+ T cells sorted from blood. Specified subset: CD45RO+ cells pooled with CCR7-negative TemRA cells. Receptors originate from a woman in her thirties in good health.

The CDR3 nucleotides read TGTGCCAGCAGCTCCCACCGGACTAGCGGCGAGCAGTTCTTC. This gives the protein CASSSHRTSGEQFF. The genes are TRBV9 and TRBJ2-1, with 10 positions matching TRBD2. V gave up 4 bases and J gave up 10 bases; unmatched junction bases: 8. From germline, CDR1 is SGDLS and CDR2 YYNGEE. The CDR3 spans 14 residues. Drawing the rest from reference TRBV9 and TRBJ2-1, the complete variable domain is DSGVTQTPKHLITATGQRVTLRCSPRSGDLSVYWYQQSLDQGLQFLIQYYNGEERAKGNILERFSAQQFPDLHSELNLSSLELGDSALYFCASSSHRTSGEQFFGPGTRLTVL.

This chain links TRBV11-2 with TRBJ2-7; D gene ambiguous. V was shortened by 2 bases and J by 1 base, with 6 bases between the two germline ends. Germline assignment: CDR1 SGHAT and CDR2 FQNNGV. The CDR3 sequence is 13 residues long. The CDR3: CASSLLQSYEQYF. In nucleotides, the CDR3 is TGTGCCAGCAGCTTACTGCAGTCCTACGAGCAGTACTTC.

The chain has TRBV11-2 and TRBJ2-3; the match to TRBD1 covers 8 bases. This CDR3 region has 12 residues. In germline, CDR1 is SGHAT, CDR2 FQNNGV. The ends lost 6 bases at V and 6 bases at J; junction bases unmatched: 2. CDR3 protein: CASSRQGDTQYF. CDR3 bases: TGTGCCAGCAGTCGACAGGGGGATACGCAGTATTTT.

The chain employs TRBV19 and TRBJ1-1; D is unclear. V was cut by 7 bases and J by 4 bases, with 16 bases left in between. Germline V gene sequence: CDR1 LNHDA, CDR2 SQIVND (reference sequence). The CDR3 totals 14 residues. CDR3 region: CASTSTQLRTEAFF. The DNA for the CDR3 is TGTGCCAGTACCTCAACACAACTGCGCACTGAAGCTTTCTTT.

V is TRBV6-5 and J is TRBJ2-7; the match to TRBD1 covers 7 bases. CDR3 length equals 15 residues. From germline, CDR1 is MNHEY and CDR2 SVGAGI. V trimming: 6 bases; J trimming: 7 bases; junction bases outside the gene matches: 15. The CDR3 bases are TGTGCCAGCAGACCCCCTGTGGGACAGACTGGGGAGCAGTACTTC. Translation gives CASRPPVGQTGEQYF.

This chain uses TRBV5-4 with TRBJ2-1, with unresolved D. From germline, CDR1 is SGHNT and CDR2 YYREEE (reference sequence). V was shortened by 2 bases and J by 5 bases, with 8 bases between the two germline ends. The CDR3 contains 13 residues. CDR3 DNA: TGTGCCAGCAGCTTCGGTGGGAACAATGAGCAGTTCTTC. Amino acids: CASSFGGNNEQFF.

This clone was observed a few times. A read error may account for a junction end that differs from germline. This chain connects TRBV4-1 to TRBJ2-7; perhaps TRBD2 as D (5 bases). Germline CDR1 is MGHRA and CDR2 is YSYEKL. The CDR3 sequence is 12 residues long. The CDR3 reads CASSQGGAVRPF. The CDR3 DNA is TGCGCCAGCAGCCAAGGAGGAGCGGTCCGACCCTTC.

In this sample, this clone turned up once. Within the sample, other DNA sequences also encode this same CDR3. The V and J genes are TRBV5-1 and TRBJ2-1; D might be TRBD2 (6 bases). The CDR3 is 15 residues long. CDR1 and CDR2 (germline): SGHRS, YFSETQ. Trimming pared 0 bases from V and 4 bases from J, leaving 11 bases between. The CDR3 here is CASSLESAGYNEQFF. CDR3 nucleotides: TGCGCCAGCAGCTTGGAATCAGCGGGTTACAATGAGCAGTTCTTC.

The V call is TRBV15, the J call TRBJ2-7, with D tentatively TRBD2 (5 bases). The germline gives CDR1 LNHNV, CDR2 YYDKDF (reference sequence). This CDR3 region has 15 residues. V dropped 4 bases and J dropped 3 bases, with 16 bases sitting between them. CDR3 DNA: TGTGCCACCAGCATTTACAAGCGGATAATCTACGAGCAGTACTTC. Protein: CATSIYKRIIYEQYF.

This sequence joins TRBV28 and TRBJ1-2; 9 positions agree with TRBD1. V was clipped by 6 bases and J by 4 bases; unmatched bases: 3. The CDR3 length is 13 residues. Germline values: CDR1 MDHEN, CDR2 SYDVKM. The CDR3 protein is CASSRTGVYGYTF. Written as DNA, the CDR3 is TGTGCCAGCAGCCGGACAGGGGTCTATGGCTACACCTTC.

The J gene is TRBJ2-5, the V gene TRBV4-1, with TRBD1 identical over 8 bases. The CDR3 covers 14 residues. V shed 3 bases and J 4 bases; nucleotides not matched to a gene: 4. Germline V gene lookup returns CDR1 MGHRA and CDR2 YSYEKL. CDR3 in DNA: TGCGCCAGCAGCCACCGACAGGGGCCAGAGACCCAGTACTTC. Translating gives CASSHRQGPETQYF.

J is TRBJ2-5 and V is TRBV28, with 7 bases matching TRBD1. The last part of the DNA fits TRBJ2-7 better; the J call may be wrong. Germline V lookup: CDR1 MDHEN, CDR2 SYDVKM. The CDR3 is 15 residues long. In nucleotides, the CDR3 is TGTGCCAGCAGATCTACCGGGACAGTCTCCTACGAGCAGTACTTC. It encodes CASRSTGTVSYEQYF.

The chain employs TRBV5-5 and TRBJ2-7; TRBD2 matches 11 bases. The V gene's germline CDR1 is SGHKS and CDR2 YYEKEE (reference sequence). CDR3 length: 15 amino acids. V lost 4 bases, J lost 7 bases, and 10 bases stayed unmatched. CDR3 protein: CASSPGLAETREQYF. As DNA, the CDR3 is TGTGCCAGCAGCCCGGGACTAGCGGAGACGAGGGAGCAGTACTTC.

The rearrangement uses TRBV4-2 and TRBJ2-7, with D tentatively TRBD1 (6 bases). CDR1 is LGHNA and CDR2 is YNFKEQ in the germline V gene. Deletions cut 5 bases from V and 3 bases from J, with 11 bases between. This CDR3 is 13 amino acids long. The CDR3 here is CASSSGQHYEQYF. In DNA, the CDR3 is TGTGCCAGCAGCTCTGGACAGCACTACGAGCAGTACTTC.

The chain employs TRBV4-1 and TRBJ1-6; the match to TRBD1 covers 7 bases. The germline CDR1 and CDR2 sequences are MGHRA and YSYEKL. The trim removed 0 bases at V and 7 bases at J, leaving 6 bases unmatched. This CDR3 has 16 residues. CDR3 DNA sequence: TGCGCCAGCAGCCAAGAGTATGTCAGGGGGAATTCACCCCTCCACTTT. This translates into CASSQEYVRGNSPLHF.

The CDR3 protein is CASSLVADSDTSAGELFF. CDR3 bases: TGTGCCAGCAGCTTGGTCGCCGACAGTGACACTAGCGCCGGGGAGCTGTTTTTT. This chain joins TRBV5-6 and TRBJ2-2; TRBD2 agrees at 7 bases. Germline CDR1 reads SGHDT; CDR2 reads YYEEEE. The V segment lost 0 bases and the J segment 6 bases; nucleotides outside the gene matches: 14. The CDR3 length is 18 residues.

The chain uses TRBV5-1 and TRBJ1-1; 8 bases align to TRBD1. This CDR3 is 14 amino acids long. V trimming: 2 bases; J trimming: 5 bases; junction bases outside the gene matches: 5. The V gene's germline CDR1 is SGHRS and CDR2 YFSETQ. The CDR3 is CASSLYRGRTEAFF. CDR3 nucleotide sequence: TGCGCCAGCAGCTTATACAGGGGGAGGACTGAAGCTTTCTTT.

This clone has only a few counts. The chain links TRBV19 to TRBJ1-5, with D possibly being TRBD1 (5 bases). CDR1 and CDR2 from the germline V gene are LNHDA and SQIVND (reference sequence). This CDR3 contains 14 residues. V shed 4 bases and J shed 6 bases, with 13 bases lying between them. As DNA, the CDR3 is TGTGCCAGTAGTACCCTACTCCAGGGTCAGCCCCAGCATTTT. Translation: CASSTLLQGQPQHF.

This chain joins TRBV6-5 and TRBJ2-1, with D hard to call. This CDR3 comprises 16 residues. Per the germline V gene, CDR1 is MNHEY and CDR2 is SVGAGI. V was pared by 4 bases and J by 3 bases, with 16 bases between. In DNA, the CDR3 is TGTGCCAGCAGTTCCCCCAACACGCTGTACTACAATGAGCAGTTCTTC. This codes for CASSSPNTLYYNEQFF.

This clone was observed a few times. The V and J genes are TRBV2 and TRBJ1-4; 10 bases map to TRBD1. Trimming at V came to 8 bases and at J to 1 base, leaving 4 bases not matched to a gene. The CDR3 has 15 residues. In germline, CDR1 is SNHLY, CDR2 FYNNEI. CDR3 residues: CASGGQGITNEKLFF. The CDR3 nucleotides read TGTGCCAGCGGGGGACAGGGGATAACTAATGAAAAACTGTTTTTT.